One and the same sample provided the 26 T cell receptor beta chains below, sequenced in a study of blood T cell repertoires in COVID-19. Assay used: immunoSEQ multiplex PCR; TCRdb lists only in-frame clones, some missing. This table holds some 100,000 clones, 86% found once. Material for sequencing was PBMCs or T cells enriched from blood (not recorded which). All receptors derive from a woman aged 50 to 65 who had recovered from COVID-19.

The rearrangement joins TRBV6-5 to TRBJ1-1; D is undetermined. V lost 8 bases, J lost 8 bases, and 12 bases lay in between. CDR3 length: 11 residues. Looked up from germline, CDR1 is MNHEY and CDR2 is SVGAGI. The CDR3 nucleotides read TGTGCCAGCGTTCAGGCTGACGAAGCTTTCTTT. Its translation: CASVQADEAFF.

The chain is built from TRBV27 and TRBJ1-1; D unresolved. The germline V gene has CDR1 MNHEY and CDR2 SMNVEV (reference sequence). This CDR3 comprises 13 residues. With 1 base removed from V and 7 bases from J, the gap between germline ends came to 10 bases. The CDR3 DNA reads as TGTGCCAGCAGTTTATGGAGGGAGGATGAAGCTTTCTTT. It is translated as CASSLWREDEAFF.

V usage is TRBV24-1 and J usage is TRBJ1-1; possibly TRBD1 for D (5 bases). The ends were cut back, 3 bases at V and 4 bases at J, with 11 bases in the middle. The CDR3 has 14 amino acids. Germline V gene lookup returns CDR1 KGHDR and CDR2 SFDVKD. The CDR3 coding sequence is TGTGCCACCAGTGATCCGGGGGGGGGCACTGAAGCTTTCTTT. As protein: CATSDPGGGTEAFF.

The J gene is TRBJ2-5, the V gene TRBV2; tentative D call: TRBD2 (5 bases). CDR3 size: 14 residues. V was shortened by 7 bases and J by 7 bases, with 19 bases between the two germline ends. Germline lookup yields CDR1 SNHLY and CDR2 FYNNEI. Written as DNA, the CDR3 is TGTGCCAGCAAACCAGAGGGAGTGGTTGTGACCCAGTACTTC. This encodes CASKPEGVVVTQYF.

CDR3 DNA sequence: TGTGCCACCAGTGATTTGTGGACTGAAGGCTACACCTTC. As protein: CATSDLWTEGYTF. V usage is TRBV24-1 and J usage is TRBJ1-2; D remains unclear. V lost 0 bases and J 8 bases, leaving 9 bases between the germline ends. Germline values: CDR1 KGHDR, CDR2 SFDVKD. This CDR3 is 13 amino acids long.

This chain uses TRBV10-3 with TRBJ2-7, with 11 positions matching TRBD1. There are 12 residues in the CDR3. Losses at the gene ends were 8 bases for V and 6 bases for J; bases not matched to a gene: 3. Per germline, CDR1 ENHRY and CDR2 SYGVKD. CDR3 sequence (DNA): TGTGCCATCGGACAGGGGGCAGGCGAGCAGTACTTC. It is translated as CAIGQGAGEQYF.

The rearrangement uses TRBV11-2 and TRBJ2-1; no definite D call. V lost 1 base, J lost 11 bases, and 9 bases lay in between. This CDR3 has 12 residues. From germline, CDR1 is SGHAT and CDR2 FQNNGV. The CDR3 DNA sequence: TGTGCCAGCAGCTTAGTCCCCTTTAAGCAGTTCTTC. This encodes CASSLVPFKQFF.

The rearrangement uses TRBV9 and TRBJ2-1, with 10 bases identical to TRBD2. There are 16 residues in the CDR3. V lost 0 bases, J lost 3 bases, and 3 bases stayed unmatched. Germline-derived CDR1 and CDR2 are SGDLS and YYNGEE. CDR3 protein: CASSVDSGGGYNEQFF. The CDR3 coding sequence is TGTGCCAGCAGCGTAGACAGCGGGGGGGGCTACAATGAGCAGTTCTTC.

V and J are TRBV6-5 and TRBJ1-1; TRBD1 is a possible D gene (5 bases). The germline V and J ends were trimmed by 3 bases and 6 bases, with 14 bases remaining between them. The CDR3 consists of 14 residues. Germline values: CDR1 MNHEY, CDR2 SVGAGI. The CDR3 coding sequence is TGTGCCAGCAGTTATACGGCAGGGATCGCTGAAGCTTTCTTT. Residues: CASSYTAGIAEAFF.

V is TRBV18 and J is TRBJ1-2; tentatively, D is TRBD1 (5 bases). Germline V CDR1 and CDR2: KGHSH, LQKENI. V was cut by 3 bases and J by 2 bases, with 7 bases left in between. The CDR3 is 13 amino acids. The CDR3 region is CASSPDKNYGYTF. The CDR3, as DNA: TGTGCCAGCTCACCGGACAAGAACTATGGCTACACCTTC. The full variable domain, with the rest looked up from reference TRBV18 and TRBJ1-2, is NAGVMQNPRHLVRRRGQEARLRCSPMKGHSHVYWYRQLPEEGLKFMVYLQKENIIDESGMPKERFSAEFPKEGPSILRIQQVVRGDSAAYFCASSPDKNYGYTFGSGTRLTVV.

The CDR3 loop is CASSLVLAGGYNEQFF. The CDR3 nucleotides are TGCGCCAGCAGCTTGGTGCTAGCGGGAGGGTACAATGAGCAGTTCTTC. V and J are TRBV5-1 and TRBJ2-1; TRBD2 matches at 12 bases. V shed 0 bases and J 4 bases; nucleotides not matched to a gene: 2. Germline V gives CDR1 SGHRS, CDR2 YFSETQ. This CDR3 spans 16 amino acids.

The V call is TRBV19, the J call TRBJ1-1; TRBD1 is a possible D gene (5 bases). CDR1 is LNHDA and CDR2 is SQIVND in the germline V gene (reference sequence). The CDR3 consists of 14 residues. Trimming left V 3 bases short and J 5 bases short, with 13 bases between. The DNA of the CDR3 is TGTGCCAGTAGTATTGGGACGGAGGGGACTGAAGCTTTCTTT. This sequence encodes CASSIGTEGTEAFF.

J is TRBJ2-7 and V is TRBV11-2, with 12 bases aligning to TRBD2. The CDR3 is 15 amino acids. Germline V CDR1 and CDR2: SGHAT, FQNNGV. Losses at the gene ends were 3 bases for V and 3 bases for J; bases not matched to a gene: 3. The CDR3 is CASSLTSGRIYEQYF. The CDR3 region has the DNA TGTGCCAGCAGCTTGACTAGCGGGAGAATCTACGAGCAGTACTTC. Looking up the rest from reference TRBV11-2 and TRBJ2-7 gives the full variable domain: EAGVAQSPRYKIIEKRQSVAFWCNPISGHATLYWYQQILGQGPKLLIQFQNNGVVDDSQLPKDRFSAERLKGVDSTLKIQPAKLEDSAVYLCASSLTSGRIYEQYFGPGTRLTVT.

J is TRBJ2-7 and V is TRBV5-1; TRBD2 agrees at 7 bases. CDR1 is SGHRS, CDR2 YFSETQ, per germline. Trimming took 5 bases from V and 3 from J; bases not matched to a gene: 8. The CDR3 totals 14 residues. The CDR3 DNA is TGCGCCAGCAGAACCGGGACTACCAACTACGAGCAGTACTTC. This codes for CASRTGTTNYEQYF.

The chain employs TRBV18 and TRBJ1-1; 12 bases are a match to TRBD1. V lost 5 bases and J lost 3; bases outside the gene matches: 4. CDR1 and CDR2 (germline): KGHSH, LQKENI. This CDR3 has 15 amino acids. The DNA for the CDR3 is TGTGCCAGCTCAAGGGACAGGGGGCGAGACACTGAAGCTTTCTTT. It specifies CASSRDRGRDTEAFF.

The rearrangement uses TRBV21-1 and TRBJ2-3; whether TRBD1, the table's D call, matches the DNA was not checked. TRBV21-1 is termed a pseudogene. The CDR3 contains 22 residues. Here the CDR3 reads CASSNIPVVAGLDQSNTDTQYF. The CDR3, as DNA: TGTGCCAGCAGCAATATACCGGTAGTGGCAGGGCTAGACCAGAGCAACACAGATACGCAGTATTTT.

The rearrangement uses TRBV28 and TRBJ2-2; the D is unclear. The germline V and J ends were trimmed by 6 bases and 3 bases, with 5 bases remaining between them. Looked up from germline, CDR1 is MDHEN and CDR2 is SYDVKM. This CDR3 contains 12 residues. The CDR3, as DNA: TGTGCCAGCAGCCGGGACACCGGGGAGCTGTTTTTT. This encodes CASSRDTGELFF.

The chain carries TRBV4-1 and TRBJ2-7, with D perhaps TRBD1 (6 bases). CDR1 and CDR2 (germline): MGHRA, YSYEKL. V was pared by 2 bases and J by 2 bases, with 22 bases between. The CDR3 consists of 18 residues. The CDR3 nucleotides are TGCGCCAGCAGCCAACTTACGATTACAGGGTCAGGGCCCTACGAGCAGTACTTC. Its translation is CASSQLTITGSGPYEQYF.

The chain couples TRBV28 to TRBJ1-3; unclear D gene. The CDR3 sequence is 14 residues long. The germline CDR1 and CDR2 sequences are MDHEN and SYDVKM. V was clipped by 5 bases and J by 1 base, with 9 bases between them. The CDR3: CASSRSRSGNTIYF. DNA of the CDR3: TGTGCCAGCAGTCGGAGTCGGTCTGGAAACACCATATATTTT.

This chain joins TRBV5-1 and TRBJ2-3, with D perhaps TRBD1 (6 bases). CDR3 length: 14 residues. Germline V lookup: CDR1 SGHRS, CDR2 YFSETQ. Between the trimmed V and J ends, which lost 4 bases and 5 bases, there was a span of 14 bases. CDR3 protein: CASSPSRGGDTQYF. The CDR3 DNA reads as TGCGCCAGCAGCCCTTCCAGAGGGGGAGATACGCAGTATTTT.

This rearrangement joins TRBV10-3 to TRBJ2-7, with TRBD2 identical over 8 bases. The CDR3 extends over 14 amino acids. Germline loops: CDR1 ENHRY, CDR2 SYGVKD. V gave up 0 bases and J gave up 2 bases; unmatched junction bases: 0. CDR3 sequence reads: CAISESLAAYEQYF. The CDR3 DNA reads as TGTGCCATCAGTGAGTCACTAGCGGCCTACGAGCAGTACTTC.

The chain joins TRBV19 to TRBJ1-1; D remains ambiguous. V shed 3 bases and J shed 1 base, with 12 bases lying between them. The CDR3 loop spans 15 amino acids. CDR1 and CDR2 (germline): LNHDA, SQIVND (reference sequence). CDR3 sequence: CASSIGATRNTEAFF. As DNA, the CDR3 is TGTGCCAGTAGTATTGGAGCTACCAGGAACACTGAAGCTTTCTTT.

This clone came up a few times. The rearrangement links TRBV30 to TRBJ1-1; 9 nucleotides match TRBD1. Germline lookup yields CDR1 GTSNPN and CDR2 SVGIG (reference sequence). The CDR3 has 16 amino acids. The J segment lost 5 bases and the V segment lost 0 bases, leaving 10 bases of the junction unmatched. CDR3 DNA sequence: TGTGCCTGGAGTGTCGGCACAGGGGGCGGGGGAACTGAAGCTTTCTTT. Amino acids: CAWSVGTGGGGTEAFF.

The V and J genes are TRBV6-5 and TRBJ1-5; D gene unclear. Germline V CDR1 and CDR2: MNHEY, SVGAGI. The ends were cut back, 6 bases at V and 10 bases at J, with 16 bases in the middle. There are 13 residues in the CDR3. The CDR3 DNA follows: TGTGCCAGCAGCCCAAATATCAATCTACCCCAGCATTTT. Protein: CASSPNINLPQHF.

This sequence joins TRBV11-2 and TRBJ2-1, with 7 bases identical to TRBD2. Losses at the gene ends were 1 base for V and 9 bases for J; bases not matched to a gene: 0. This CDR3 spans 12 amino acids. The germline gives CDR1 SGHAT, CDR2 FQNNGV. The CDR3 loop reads CASSLGGSEQFF. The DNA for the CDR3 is TGTGCCAGCAGCTTAGGCGGGAGTGAGCAGTTCTTC.

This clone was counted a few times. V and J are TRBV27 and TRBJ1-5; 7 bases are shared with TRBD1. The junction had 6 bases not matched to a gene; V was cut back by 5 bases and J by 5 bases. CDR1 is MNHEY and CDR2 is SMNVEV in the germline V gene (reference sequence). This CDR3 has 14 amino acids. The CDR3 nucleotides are TGTGCCAGCAGTGCCTGGACAGGCGATCAGCCCCAGCATTTT. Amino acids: CASSAWTGDQPQHF.